These T cell receptor beta chains were read from a single sample in a study of T cells in localized non-small cell lung cancer. Assay used: immunoSEQ multiplex PCR; TCRdb lists only in-frame clones, some missing. The table shows around 30,000 clones, with approximately 90% occurring only once. Specimen: peripheral blood, collected before any cancer treatment. The receptors were gathered from a female donor of 60 years or more with stage I lung adenocarcinoma. Both conserved end residues are part of each CDR3. D genes are given only for firm matches. Clone sizes are given selectively: once, few, many, or a class where the clone is expanded.

>TRBV5-1|TRBD2|once|TRBJ2-3
TGCGCCAGCAGCTTGGGGGGACTAGCGGGAGATACGCAGTATTTT
CASSLGGLAGDTQYF
>TRBV18|TRBD1|-|TRBJ1-5
TGTGCCAGCTCAGACGACAGGGATCAGCCCCAGCATTTT
CASSDDRDQPQHF
>TRBV5-4|TRBD2|-|TRBJ2-3
TGTGCCAGCAGCCCGAGCGGGAGGGCCAGGGATACGCAGTATTTT
CASSPSGRARDTQYF
>TRBV6-5|TRBD2|-|TRBJ2-5
TGTGCCGCGGCCAGGGACTACCGGAAAGAGACCCAGTACTTC
CAAARDYRKETQYF
>TRBV5-1|TRBD2|-|TRBJ2-3
TGCGCCAGCAGCTTGGAACTTGGCCTAGCGGGATCGGATACGCAGTATTTT
CASSLELGLAGSDTQYF
>TRBV19|TRBD1|-|TRBJ2-1
TGTGCCAGTAGAAGGGACAGGAGCTCCTACAATGAGCAGTTCTTC
CASRRDRSSYNEQFF
>TRBV5-1|-|-|TRBJ2-3
TGCGCCAGCAGCTTGGAGGTTCCCACAGATACGCAGTATTTT
CASSLEVPTDTQYF
>TRBV12-5|-|-|TRBJ1-1
TGTGCTAGTGGTTCCCTCTATGCGGGTTCTGGCACTGAAGCTTTCTTT
CASGSLYAGSGTEAFF
>TRBV7-8|-|-|TRBJ2-7
TGTGCCAGCAGCTACGACACAGTCGGATACGAGCAGTACTTC
CASSYDTVGYEQYF
>TRBV5-4|-|-|TRBJ1-2
TGTGCCAGCAGCTTGGCCTTGGCAGGCCTAGATGGCTACACCTTC
CASSLALAGLDGYTF
>TRBV5-1|-|-|TRBJ2-7
TGCGCCAGCACGGGGTACACAGCTTCCGAGCAGTACTTC
CASTGYTASEQYF
>TRBV7-9|-|-|TRBJ2-3
TGTGCCAGCAGCTTCTCAGGGCGCACAGATACGCAGTATTTT
CASSFSGRTDTQYF
>TRBV11-3|-|-|TRBJ2-1
TGTGCCAGCAGCTTTGCAGGGGGGTCCCACAATGAGCAGTTCTTC
CASSFAGGSHNEQFF
>TRBV5-4|TRBD1|-|TRBJ2-5
TGTGCCAGCAGCCCGGAAATCGACAGGGGAGGAGAGACCCAGTACTTC
CASSPEIDRGGETQYF
>TRBV4-1|-|-|TRBJ1-6
TGCGCCAGCAGCCCGCCGGAGAGGTATAATTCACCCCTCCACTTT
CASSPPERYNSPLHF
>TRBV10-1|TRBD1|-|TRBJ1-2
TGCGCCAGCAGTGAGCACCTAACAGGGGGACACACCTTC
CASSEHLTGGHTF
>TRBV28|TRBD1|-|TRBJ1-6
TGTGCCAGCAGTAAAATTGACAGGGCGGGAAATTCACCCCTCCACTTT
CASSKIDRAGNSPLHF
>TRBV2|-|-|TRBJ1-4
TGTGCCAGCACGCTCCGGGCGGCTAATGAAAAACTGTTTTTT
CASTLRAANEKLFF
>TRBV7-9|TRBD2|-|TRBJ2-6
TGTGCCAGCGAGCGGGGAACCTCTGGGGCCAACGTCCTGACTTTC
CASERGTSGANVLTF
>TRBV19|-|-|TRBJ2-5
TGTGCCAGCCGGAGGGCAGGGCAAGAGACCCAGTACTTC
CASRRAGQETQYF
>TRBV10-1|-|-|TRBJ2-7
TGCGCCAGCAGTGATTATATTTGGACGGCGAGCTCCTACGAGCAGTACTTC
CASSDYIWTASSYEQYF
>TRBV9|-|-|TRBJ1-2
TGTGCCAGCAGCCCTCAGATTGGCAGAGACAACTATGGCTACACCTTC
CASSPQIGRDNYGYTF
>TRBV7-2|-|-|TRBJ1-1
TGTGCCAGCAGCTCCCTGTGGGAAACCATGAACACTGAAGCTTTCTTT
CASSSLWETMNTEAFF
>TRBV19|-|-|TRBJ1-5
TGTGCCAGTAGTCGGGACGTCCGAAACAATCAGCCCCAGCATTTT
CASSRDVRNNQPQHF
>TRBV6-5|-|-|TRBJ1-2
TGTGCCAGCAGTTACTCCGCAGGTTTGGGCTATGGCTACACCTTC
CASSYSAGLGYGYTF
>TRBV7-2|TRBD2|-|TRBJ2-3
TGTGCCAGCAGTTTGCTAGCGGGGCGGTCAGATACGCAGTATTTT
CASSLLAGRSDTQYF
>TRBV10-3|TRBD1|once|TRBJ1-3
TGTGCCATCAGTGAGTCGGGCAGGGGGTTCTCTCGAAACACCATATATTTT
CAISESGRGFSRNTIYF
>TRBV5-1|-|once|TRBJ2-3
TGCGCCAGCAGCTTGGCGGATACGCAGTATTTT
CASSLADTQYF
>TRBV6-5|-|-|TRBJ1-1
TGTGCCAGCAGTTATAGGCGGTTCCCCTCTTACGAAGCTTTCTTT
CASSYRRFPSYEAFF
>TRBV2|-|-|TRBJ1-3
TGTGCCAGCAGCGTACAGGGCCCTGGAAACACCATATATTTT
CASSVQGPGNTIYF
>TRBV7-3|TRBD2|-|TRBJ2-3
TGTGCCAGCAGCTTTACGGCCGGGACTAGCGGCGATACGCAGTATTTT
CASSFTAGTSGDTQYF
>TRBV10-3|TRBD2|-|TRBJ2-7
TGTGCCATCAGTGAGGGGCCGTTAACTAGCGGCTACGAGCAGTACTTC
CAISEGPLTSGYEQYF
>TRBV7-2|-|-|TRBJ2-5
TGTGCCAGCAGCCCATGGCTGGGCGGTGAGACCCAGTACTTC
CASSPWLGGETQYF
>TRBV27|TRBD1|-|TRBJ1-2
TGTGCCAGCAGCCCCAACAGGGGTCACTATGGCTACACCTTC
CASSPNRGHYGYTF
>TRBV28|TRBD1|-|TRBJ1-4
TGTGCCAGCAGTAGACAGGGGGCGCGAGAAAAACTGTTTTTT
CASSRQGAREKLFF
>TRBV20-1|-|-|TRBJ1-5
TGCAGTGCAAGGGGATTTCAGCCCCAGCATTTT
CSARGFQPQHF
>TRBV5-1|-|-|TRBJ2-5
TGCGCCAGCAGCCCTACCGACAGAAGAAGCCAAGAGACCCAGTACTTC
CASSPTDRRSQETQYF